This T cell receptor beta chain emerged from a study of T cells in pancreatic ductal adenocarcinoma. This clone occurred a few times. Its target is unknown. Notes on the study in general: Tumor samples had fewer productive templates and 7.5 to 9.5-fold fewer unique clonotypes than blood. Tumor-versus-blood clonality comparisons may be biased toward lower tumor diversity. Tumor and blood clonality did not differ significantly, about 0.1 versus 0.065. The resected pancreatic cancer cohort was biased toward the minority with early-stage disease.

The selected patients with pancreatic ductal adenocarcinoma had surgery but no neoadjuvant therapy. The data were produced by immunoSEQ multiplex PCR, yet TCRdb's version contains in-frame clones alone and is incomplete. The table shows roughly 16,000 clones, with 85% to 90% occurring only once. The sequenced sample was PBMCs. The receptor was isolated from a human donor with pancreatic ductal adenocarcinoma.

CDR3 residues: CSVRTGAEAFF. In DNA, the CDR3 is TGCAGCGTGAGGACAGGAGCAGAGGCTTTCTTT. This chain uses TRBV29-1 with TRBJ1-1; 7 positions match TRBD1. This CDR3 is 11 amino acids long. Germline lookup yields CDR1 SQVTM and CDR2 ANQGSEA. Trimming cost V 6 bases and J 11 bases; bases outside gene matches: 9.